This is a list of T cell receptor beta chains from one sample in a study of blood T cell repertoires in COVID-19. The repertoire was sequenced with immunoSEQ multiplex PCR; TCRdb's copy has only in-frame clones and lacks some. The sample yields about 100,000 clones, roughly 83% seen once. Sequencing input: peripheral blood. All receptors come from a human donor in a cohort sampled during active COVID-19. The CDR3 runs from the conserved cysteine through the conserved F or W. D genes are given only for firm matches. Rows may omit the clone size; those that give it use once, few, many or a size class.

abundance: .; j_gene: TRBJ2-7; len: 15; d_gene: .; v_gene: TRBV4-3; CDR3nt: TGCGCCAGCAGCCAAGATTTGCTAGGGGTGGACGAGCAGTACTTC; CDR3aa: CASSQDLLGVDEQYF
abundance: once; j_gene: TRBJ2-2; len: 14; d_gene: .; v_gene: TRBV19; CDR3nt: TGTGCCAGTACGGGTCAGGGGGGCACCGGGGAGCTGTTTTTT; CDR3aa: CASTGQGGTGELFF
abundance: .; j_gene: TRBJ2-1; len: 15; d_gene: TRBD2; v_gene: TRBV28; CDR3nt: TGTGCCAGCAGCCTGGGGACTAGTACCCTCGATGAGCAGTTCTTC; CDR3aa: CASSLGTSTLDEQFF
abundance: .; j_gene: TRBJ1-4; len: 15; d_gene: .; v_gene: TRBV4-1; CDR3nt: TGCGCCAGCAGCCAGCCGGGTGCAACTAATGAAAAACTGTTTTTT; CDR3aa: CASSQPGATNEKLFF
abundance: .; j_gene: TRBJ2-2; len: 15; d_gene: .; v_gene: TRBV5-1; CDR3nt: TGCGCCAGCAGAAATCGGACAGCAAACACCGGGGAGCTGTTTTTT; CDR3aa: CASRNRTANTGELFF
abundance: .; j_gene: TRBJ2-7; len: 15; d_gene: .; v_gene: TRBV27; CDR3nt: TGTGCCAGCAGTACCTATCCCGGGACACTCTACGAGCAGTACTTC; CDR3aa: CASSTYPGTLYEQYF
abundance: .; j_gene: TRBJ1-5; len: 15; d_gene: .; v_gene: TRBV28; CDR3nt: TGTGCCAGCAGTTTAAAGGGGTGGAGCAATCAGCCCCAGCATTTT; CDR3aa: CASSLKGWSNQPQHF
abundance: .; j_gene: TRBJ1-3; len: 15; d_gene: .; v_gene: TRBV4-3; CDR3nt: TGCGCCAGCAGCCAAGATGTCAGGGGAGAAAACACCATATATTTT; CDR3aa: CASSQDVRGENTIYF
abundance: .; j_gene: TRBJ2-1; len: 16; d_gene: TRBD2; v_gene: TRBV7-8; CDR3nt: TGTGCCAGCAGCTTAGCGAGCACTAGCGGGACCGTTGAGCAGTTCTTC; CDR3aa: CASSLASTSGTVEQFF
abundance: .; j_gene: TRBJ2-5; len: 17; d_gene: TRBD2; v_gene: TRBV7-8; CDR3nt: TGTGCCAGCAGCTTAGGAACTAGCGGGAGGGGGAGGGAGACCCAGTACTTC; CDR3aa: CASSLGTSGRGRETQYF
abundance: .; j_gene: TRBJ2-3; len: 15; d_gene: .; v_gene: TRBV12-5; CDR3nt: TGTGCTAGTGGTGCGGACTACCTCAACGGGGATACGCAGTATTTT; CDR3aa: CASGADYLNGDTQYF
abundance: .; j_gene: TRBJ2-1; len: 15; d_gene: TRBD2; v_gene: TRBV7-6; CDR3nt: TGTGCCAGCAGCCTTCTAGCGGGAGTTCAGAATGAGCAGTTCTTC; CDR3aa: CASSLLAGVQNEQFF
abundance: .; j_gene: TRBJ2-3; len: 17; d_gene: TRBD2; v_gene: TRBV6-2/TRBV6-3; CDR3nt: TGTGCCAGCAGTGGCGGGGGGATCCTTTCTAGCACAGATACGCAGTATTTT; CDR3aa: CASSGGGILSSTDTQYF
abundance: .; j_gene: TRBJ2-5; len: 13; d_gene: .; v_gene: TRBV7-7; CDR3nt: TGTGCCAGCAGCTTACTAGCAAGCGAGACCCAGTACTTC; CDR3aa: CASSLLASETQYF
abundance: .; j_gene: TRBJ1-5; len: 15; d_gene: .; v_gene: TRBV28; CDR3nt: TGTGCCAGCAGTTTGGACCAGGGCAACAATCAGCCCCAGCATTTT; CDR3aa: CASSLDQGNNQPQHF
abundance: .; j_gene: TRBJ1-5; len: 14; d_gene: TRBD1; v_gene: TRBV28; CDR3nt: TGTGCCAGCAGCCCACAGGGGGGCAATCAGCCCCAGCATTTT; CDR3aa: CASSPQGGNQPQHF
abundance: .; j_gene: TRBJ2-1; len: 12; d_gene: .; v_gene: TRBV12-5; CDR3nt: TGTGCTAGTGGTTTGGCCCCCTTCGGGCAGTTCTTC; CDR3aa: CASGLAPFGQFF
abundance: .; j_gene: TRBJ2-4; len: 14; d_gene: TRBD2; v_gene: TRBV28; CDR3nt: TGTGCCAGCGGCCTTCCGGGAGGGAAAAACATTCAGTACTTC; CDR3aa: CASGLPGGKNIQYF
abundance: .; j_gene: TRBJ2-1; len: 19; d_gene: TRBD2; v_gene: TRBV27; CDR3nt: TGTGCCAGCAGTTTACGCCCCCCGACTAGCGGGAACATTAACAATGAGCAGTTCTTC; CDR3aa: CASSLRPPTSGNINNEQFF
abundance: .; j_gene: TRBJ2-3; len: 16; d_gene: TRBD2; v_gene: TRBV18; CDR3nt: TGTGCCAGCTCACCAAGCGCGGGAGGGCAGGGAGATACGCAGTATTTT; CDR3aa: CASSPSAGGQGDTQYF
abundance: .; j_gene: TRBJ2-4; len: 13; d_gene: TRBD1; v_gene: TRBV6-5; CDR3nt: TGTGCCACCTCAGGGGGTCCGGGGAACATTCAGTACTTC; CDR3aa: CATSGGPGNIQYF
abundance: .; j_gene: TRBJ2-1; len: 14; d_gene: .; v_gene: TRBV30; CDR3nt: TGTGCCTGGAGTGGGCTTCCCTCCTACAATGAGCAGTTCTTC; CDR3aa: CAWSGLPSYNEQFF
abundance: few; j_gene: TRBJ2-1; len: 15; d_gene: .; v_gene: TRBV7-3; CDR3nt: TGTGCCAGCAGCTTATCGGGGAGTCCCTACAATGAGCAGTTCTTC; CDR3aa: CASSLSGSPYNEQFF
abundance: .; j_gene: TRBJ2-7; len: 15; d_gene: TRBD1; v_gene: TRBV28; CDR3nt: TGTGCCAGCAGCCACGCCGGGACAGGGGAATACGAGCAGTACTTC; CDR3aa: CASSHAGTGEYEQYF
abundance: few; j_gene: TRBJ2-1; len: 14; d_gene: .; v_gene: TRBV6-1; CDR3nt: TGTGCCAGCAGTGAACGTGCTAGTAGCAATGAGCAGTTCTTC; CDR3aa: CASSERASSNEQFF
abundance: .; j_gene: TRBJ1-4; len: 13; d_gene: .; v_gene: TRBV24-1; CDR3nt: TGTGCCACCATGGGAGGACCCGGGGAAAAACTGTTTTTT; CDR3aa: CATMGGPGEKLFF
abundance: .; j_gene: TRBJ1-6; len: 13; d_gene: .; v_gene: TRBV21-1; CDR3nt: TGTGCCAGCAGCGGCTGGACAATTTTGCCCCTCCACTTT; CDR3aa: CASSGWTILPLHF
abundance: .; j_gene: TRBJ2-1; len: 15; d_gene: TRBD2; v_gene: TRBV6-5; CDR3nt: TGTGCCAGCAGATCGGGACTAGCGGGAGTTAATGAGCAGTTCTTC; CDR3aa: CASRSGLAGVNEQFF
abundance: few; j_gene: TRBJ1-1; len: 14; d_gene: .; v_gene: TRBV6-5; CDR3nt: TGTGCCAGCAGTTACGGTAGCGGGAACACTGAAGCTTTCTTT; CDR3aa: CASSYGSGNTEAFF
abundance: .; j_gene: TRBJ1-1; len: 15; d_gene: .; v_gene: TRBV18; CDR3nt: TGTGCCAGCTCACCGCCCGGTAGGGGAAGAACTGAAGCTTTCTTT; CDR3aa: CASSPPGRGRTEAFF
abundance: .; j_gene: TRBJ2-6; len: 16; d_gene: .; v_gene: TRBV11-2; CDR3nt: TGTGCCAGCAGCATCGAAAGGAGGACTGGGGCCAACGTCCTGACTTTC; CDR3aa: CASSIERRTGANVLTF
abundance: .; j_gene: TRBJ2-3; len: 12; d_gene: .; v_gene: TRBV28; CDR3nt: TGTGCCAGCAGAGAGTGGACAGATACGCAGTATTTT; CDR3aa: CASREWTDTQYF
abundance: .; j_gene: TRBJ2-1; len: 17; d_gene: TRBD2; v_gene: TRBV28; CDR3nt: TGTGCCAGCAGTTTAATGCTACTAGCGGAGCCGAACAATGAGCAGTTCTTC; CDR3aa: CASSLMLLAEPNNEQFF
abundance: .; j_gene: TRBJ2-1; len: 15; d_gene: TRBD2; v_gene: TRBV5-1; CDR3nt: TGCGCCAGCAGCTTAGGCGGGAGTTCCCACAATGAGCAGTTCTTC; CDR3aa: CASSLGGSSHNEQFF
abundance: .; j_gene: TRBJ1-5; len: 14; d_gene: .; v_gene: TRBV6-1; CDR3nt: TGTGCCAGCAGTGAACCAGCAGGTCATCAGCCCCAGCATTTT; CDR3aa: CASSEPAGHQPQHF
abundance: once; j_gene: TRBJ2-1; len: 14; d_gene: TRBD1; v_gene: TRBV7-3; CDR3nt: TGTGCCAGCAGCTTTACAGGGGGAAGTCATGAGCAGTTCTTC; CDR3aa: CASSFTGGSHEQFF
abundance: once; j_gene: TRBJ2-7; len: 12; d_gene: .; v_gene: TRBV6-6; CDR3nt: TGTGCCAGCAGCAGACTAGCCTACGAGCAGTACTTC; CDR3aa: CASSRLAYEQYF
abundance: .; j_gene: TRBJ1-5; len: 16; d_gene: .; v_gene: TRBV6-1; CDR3nt: TGTGCCAGCAGTGGGGTTGGGGGCCTGGGCAATCAGCCCCAGCATTTT; CDR3aa: CASSGVGGLGNQPQHF
abundance: few; j_gene: TRBJ2-4; len: 18; d_gene: .; v_gene: TRBV7-2; CDR3nt: TGTGCCAGCAGCTTATCCCCCAGGGGAAGTATAGCCAAAAACATTCAGTACTTC; CDR3aa: CASSLSPRGSIAKNIQYF
abundance: .; j_gene: TRBJ1-1; len: 14; d_gene: .; v_gene: TRBV2; CDR3nt: TGTGCCAGCAGTGACGGCAGGGGCACCCTTGAAGCTTTCTTT; CDR3aa: CASSDGRGTLEAFF
abundance: .; j_gene: TRBJ1-2; len: 14; d_gene: .; v_gene: TRBV7-2; CDR3nt: TGTGCCAGCATCGCCGACAGGTCTAGGCTTGGCTACACCTTC; CDR3aa: CASIADRSRLGYTF